This T cell receptor (beta chain) originates from a study of identical twins. Points from the study as a whole: Not following the same donors, the study drew its conclusions from cross-sectional statistical analysis.

Healthy Caucasians provided all donations. CDR3 length: 16 residues. From germline, CDR1 is KGHSH and CDR2 LQKENI. Trimming cost V 1 base and J 3 bases; bases outside gene matches: 7. This clonotype was counted ten times or more. As yet, its antigen is unknown. TCRdb re-called the 5' RACE reads through MiXCR, storing one row per CDR3 protein. In the table there are approximately 1.8 million distinct CDR3 sequences, 25% to 35% of which are singletons. Specimen: cord blood. The source of this sequence is a newborn girl in good health. The V call is TRBV18, the J call TRBJ2-3, with 7 bases aligning to TRBD2. The CDR3 is CASSPLSGISTDTQYF. The CDR3 DNA sequence: TGTGCCAGCTCACCACTAAGCGGGATAAGTACAGATACGCAGTATTTT.